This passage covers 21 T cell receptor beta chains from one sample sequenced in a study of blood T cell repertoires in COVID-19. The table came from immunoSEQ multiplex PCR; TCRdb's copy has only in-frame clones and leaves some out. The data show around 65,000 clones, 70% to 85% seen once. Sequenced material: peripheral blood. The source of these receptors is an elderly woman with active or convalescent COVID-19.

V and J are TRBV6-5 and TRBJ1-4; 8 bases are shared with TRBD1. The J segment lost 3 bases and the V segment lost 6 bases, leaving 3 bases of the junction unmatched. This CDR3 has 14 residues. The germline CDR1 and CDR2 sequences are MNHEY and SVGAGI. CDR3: CASRNRGANEKLFF. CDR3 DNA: TGTGCCAGCAGAAACAGGGGGGCTAATGAAAAACTGTTTTTT.

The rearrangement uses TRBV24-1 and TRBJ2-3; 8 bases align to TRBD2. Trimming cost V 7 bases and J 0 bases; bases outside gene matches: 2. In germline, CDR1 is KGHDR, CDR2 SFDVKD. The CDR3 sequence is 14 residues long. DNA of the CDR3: TGTGCCACCAGCGGGGGGGCTAGCACAGATACGCAGTATTTT. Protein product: CATSGGASTDTQYF.

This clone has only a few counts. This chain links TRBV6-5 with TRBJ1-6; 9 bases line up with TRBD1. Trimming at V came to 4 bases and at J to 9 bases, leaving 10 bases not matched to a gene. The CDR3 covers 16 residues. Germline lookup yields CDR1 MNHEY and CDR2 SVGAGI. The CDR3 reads CASSSPTTGGGSPLHF. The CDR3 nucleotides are TGTGCCAGCAGTTCTCCTACGACAGGGGGTGGTTCACCCCTCCACTTT.

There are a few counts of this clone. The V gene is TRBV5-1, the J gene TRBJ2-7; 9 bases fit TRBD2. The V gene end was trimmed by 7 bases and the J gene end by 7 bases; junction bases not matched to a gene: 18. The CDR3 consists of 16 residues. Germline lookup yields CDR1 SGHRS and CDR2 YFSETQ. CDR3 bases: TGCGCCAGCGGGGTACTAGCGGGTCCAGAAGGGGAAGAGCAGTACTTC. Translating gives CASGVLAGPEGEEQYF.

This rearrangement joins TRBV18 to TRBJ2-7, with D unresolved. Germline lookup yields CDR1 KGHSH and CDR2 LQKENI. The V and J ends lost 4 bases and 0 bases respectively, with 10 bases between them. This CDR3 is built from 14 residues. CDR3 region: CASSRELISYEQYF. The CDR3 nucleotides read TGTGCCAGCTCACGAGAGCTTATCTCCTACGAGCAGTACTTC.

The chain's CDR3 is CATTTDNQNYGYTF. CDR3 sequence (DNA): TGCGCCACTACGACAGACAACCAGAACTATGGCTACACCTTC. The rearrangement uses TRBV5-1 and TRBJ1-2; tentative D call: TRBD1 (5 bases). Germline V gene lookup returns CDR1 SGHRS and CDR2 YFSETQ. This CDR3 comprises 14 residues. Trimming removed 9 bases from V and 2 bases from J, with 17 bases in between.

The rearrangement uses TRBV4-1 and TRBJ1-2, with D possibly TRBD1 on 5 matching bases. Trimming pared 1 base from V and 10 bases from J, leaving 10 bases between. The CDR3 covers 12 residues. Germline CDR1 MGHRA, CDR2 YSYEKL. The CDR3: CASSQVGAAYTF. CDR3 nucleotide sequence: TGCGCCAGCAGCCAAGTAGGGGCAGCCTACACCTTC.

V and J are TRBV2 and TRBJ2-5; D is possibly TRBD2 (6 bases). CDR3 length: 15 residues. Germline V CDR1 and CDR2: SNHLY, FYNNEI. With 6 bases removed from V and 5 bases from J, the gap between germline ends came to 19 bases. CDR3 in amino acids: CASRLRSLGTETQYF. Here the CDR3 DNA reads TGTGCCAGCAGGTTAAGAAGCCTAGGGACTGAGACCCAGTACTTC.

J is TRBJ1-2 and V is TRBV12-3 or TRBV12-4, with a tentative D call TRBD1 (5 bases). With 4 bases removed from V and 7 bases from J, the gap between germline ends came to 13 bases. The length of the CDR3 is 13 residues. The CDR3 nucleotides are TGTGCCAGCAGTTCCCATAGAAGGGGTGGCTACACCTTC. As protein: CASSSHRRGGYTF.

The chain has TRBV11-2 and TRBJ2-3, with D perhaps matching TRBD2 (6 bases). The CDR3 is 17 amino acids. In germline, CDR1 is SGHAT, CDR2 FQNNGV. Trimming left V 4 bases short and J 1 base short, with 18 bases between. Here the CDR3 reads CASSYRRAGLRTDTQYF. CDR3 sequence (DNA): TGTGCCAGCAGCTACAGACGAGCGGGCCTCCGCACAGATACGCAGTATTTT. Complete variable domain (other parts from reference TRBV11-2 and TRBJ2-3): EAGVAQSPRYKIIEKRQSVAFWCNPISGHATLYWYQQILGQGPKLLIQFQNNGVVDDSQLPKDRFSAERLKGVDSTLKIQPAKLEDSAVYLCASSYRRAGLRTDTQYFGPGTRLTVL.

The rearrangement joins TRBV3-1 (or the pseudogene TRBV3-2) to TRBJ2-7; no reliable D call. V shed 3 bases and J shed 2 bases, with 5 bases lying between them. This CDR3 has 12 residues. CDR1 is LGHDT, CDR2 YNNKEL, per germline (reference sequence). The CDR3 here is CASSHLAYEQYF. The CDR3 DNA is TGTGCCAGCAGCCATCTCGCCTACGAGCAGTACTTC.

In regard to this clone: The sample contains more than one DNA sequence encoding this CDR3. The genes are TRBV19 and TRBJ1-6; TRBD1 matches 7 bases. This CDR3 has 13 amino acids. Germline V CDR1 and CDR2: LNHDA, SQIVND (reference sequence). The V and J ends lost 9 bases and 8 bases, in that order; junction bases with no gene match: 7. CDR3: CASSTGADSPLHF. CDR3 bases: TGTGCCAGCTCAACAGGGGCGGATTCACCCCTCCACTTT.

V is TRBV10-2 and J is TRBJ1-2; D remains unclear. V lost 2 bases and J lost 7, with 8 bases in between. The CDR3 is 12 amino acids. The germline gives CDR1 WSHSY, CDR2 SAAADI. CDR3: CASSEAAGGYTF. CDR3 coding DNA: TGCGCCAGCAGTGAGGCAGCAGGTGGCTACACCTTC.

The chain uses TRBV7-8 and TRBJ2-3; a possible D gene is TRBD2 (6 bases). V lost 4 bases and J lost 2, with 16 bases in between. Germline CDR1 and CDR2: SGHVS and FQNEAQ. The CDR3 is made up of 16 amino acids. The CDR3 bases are TGTGCCAGCAGCTCGGGGGTGGGGTTCCCCACAGATACGCAGTATTTT. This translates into CASSSGVGFPTDTQYF.

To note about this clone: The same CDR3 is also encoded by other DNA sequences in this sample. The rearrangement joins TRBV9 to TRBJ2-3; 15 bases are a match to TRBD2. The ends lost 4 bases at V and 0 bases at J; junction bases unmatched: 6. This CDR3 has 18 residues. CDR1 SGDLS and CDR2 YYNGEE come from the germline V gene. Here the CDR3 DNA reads TGTGCCAGCAGCTCCGGACTAGCGGGGGGGACTAGCACAGATACGCAGTATTTT. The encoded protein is CASSSGLAGGTSTDTQYF.

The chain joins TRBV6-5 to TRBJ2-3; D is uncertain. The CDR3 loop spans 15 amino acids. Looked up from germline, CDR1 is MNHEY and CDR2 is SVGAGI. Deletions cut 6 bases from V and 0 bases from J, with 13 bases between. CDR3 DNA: TGTGCCAGCAGCCCCATGAGAGTTAGCACAGATACGCAGTATTTT. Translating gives CASSPMRVSTDTQYF.

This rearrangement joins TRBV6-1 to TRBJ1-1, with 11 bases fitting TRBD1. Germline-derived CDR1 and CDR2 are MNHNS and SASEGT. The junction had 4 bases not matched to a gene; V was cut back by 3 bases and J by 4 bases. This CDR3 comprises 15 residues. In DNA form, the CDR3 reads TGTGCCAGCAGTGACGAAGGGACAGGGGGCACTGAAGCTTTCTTT. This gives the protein CASSDEGTGGTEAFF.

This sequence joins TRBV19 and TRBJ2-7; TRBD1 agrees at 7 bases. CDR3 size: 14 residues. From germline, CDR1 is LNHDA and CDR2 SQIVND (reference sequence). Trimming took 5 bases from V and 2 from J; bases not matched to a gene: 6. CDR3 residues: CASSRGTETYEQYF. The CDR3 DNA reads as TGTGCCAGTAGTCGAGGGACAGAGACCTACGAGCAGTACTTC.

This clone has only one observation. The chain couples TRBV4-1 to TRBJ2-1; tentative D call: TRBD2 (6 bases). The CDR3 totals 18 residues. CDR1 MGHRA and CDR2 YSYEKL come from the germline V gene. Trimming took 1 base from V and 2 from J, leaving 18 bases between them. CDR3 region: CASSQGGLGGVTYNEQFF. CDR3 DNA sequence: TGCGCCAGCAGCCAAGGGGGTTTGGGCGGGGTGACCTACAATGAGCAGTTCTTC.

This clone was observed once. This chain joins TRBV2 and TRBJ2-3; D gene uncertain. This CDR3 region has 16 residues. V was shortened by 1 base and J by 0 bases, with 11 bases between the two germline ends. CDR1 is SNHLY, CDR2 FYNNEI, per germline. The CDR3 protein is CASSEGYDSSTDTQYF. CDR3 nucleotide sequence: TGTGCCAGCAGTGAAGGTTACGACTCGAGCACAGATACGCAGTATTTT.

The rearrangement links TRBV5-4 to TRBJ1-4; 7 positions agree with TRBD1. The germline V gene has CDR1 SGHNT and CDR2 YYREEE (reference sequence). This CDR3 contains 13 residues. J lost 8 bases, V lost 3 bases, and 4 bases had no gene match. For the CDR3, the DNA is TGTGCCAGCAGCTACCAGGGGGAGGAAAAACTGTTTTTT. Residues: CASSYQGEEKLFF.